These T cell receptor beta chains were read from a single sample in a study of shared T cell receptors in the human thymus. Profiling relied on immunoSEQ multiplex PCR, and the TCRdb table lists in-frame clones only, not all of them. The table includes approximately 490,000 clones, 75% to 80% detected once. A further study also used this sample, focusing on human thymus T cells.

The sequenced sample consisted of thymocytes. The source is a boy younger than two with a congenital heart defect. Each CDR3 is given without its conserved first and last residue. Fields, in order: J gene, V gene, CDR3 protein.

J: TRBJ2-7
V: TRBV28
CDR3: ASSFGELLAGHHEQY

J: TRBJ2-7
V: TRBV30
CDR3: AWRRLGGFPYEQY

J: TRBJ2-1
V: TRBV15
CDR3: ATQLRSSYNEQF

J: TRBJ2-7
V: TRBV4-1
CDR3: ASSQDLGDSHEQY

J: TRBJ2-5
V: TRBV6-5
CDR3: ASSQLTGARRTQY

J: TRBJ2-1
V: TRBV14
CDR3: ASSQDREGPGSGLWNEQF

J: TRBJ2-6
V: TRBV9
CDR3: ASSFLRGSGANVLT

J: TRBJ2-7
V: TRBV6-1
CDR3: ASMPRPFDEQY

J: TRBJ2-7
V: TRBV11-2
CDR3: ASSLVAGGFEQY

J: TRBJ2-5
V: TRBV27
CDR3: ASSLTRASGVSNQETQY

J: TRBJ2-5
V: TRBV28
CDR3: ASSLCREGEETQY

J: TRBJ2-7
V: TRBV11-2
CDR3: ASSLNAGLFYEQY

J: TRBJ1-5
V: TRBV30
CDR3: AWADGEDSNQPQH

J: TRBJ2-5
V: TRBV15
CDR3: ATSRDGRTTGETQY

J: TRBJ2-7
V: TRBV27
CDR3: ASSLESRNEQY

J: TRBJ2-2
V: TRBV5-1
CDR3: ASSADRGPNTGELF

J: TRBJ2-5
V: TRBV11-3
CDR3: ASSKPQGGRETQY

J: TRBJ1-2
V: TRBV5-5
CDR3: ASFTDRPYGYT

J: TRBJ1-1
V: TRBV2
CDR3: ASRKQGAEAF

J: TRBJ2-7
V: TRBV2
CDR3: ASSEGWPTSGIYEQY